What follows is one T cell receptor beta chain and its context. No antigen is known for it. This specimen comes from a study of cytomegalovirus exposure and HLA in healthy donors. As for the study in general: The 110 or so validation repertoires were produced on the same platform as the 670 or so repertoires of the first cohort. This was reported in a later analysis.

The CDR3 runs 15 residues. Germline V gene sequence: CDR1 MDHEN, CDR2 SYDVKM. V was shortened by 5 bases and J by 5 bases, with 19 bases between the two germline ends. The repertoire was sequenced with immunoSEQ multiplex PCR; TCRdb's copy has only in-frame clones and lacks some. This sample has 300,000 to 400,000 clones; more than 80% occur once, and the top ten carry under 0.95%. Study-wide points: The study listed some 160 cytomegalovirus-associated TCR beta chains. CMV antigen specificity was confirmed in vitro for a few CMV-associated chains.

This chain connects TRBV28 to TRBJ2-7; tentative D call: TRBD2 (6 bases). Source material: PBMCs. This receptor was identified in a young woman in good health and CMV-seronegative. CDR3 region: CASSPVQGLIHEQYF. CDR3 bases: TGTGCCAGCAGTCCAGTCCAGGGACTGATACACGAGCAGTACTTC.